The clone carrying this TCR beta chain was picked up one time. The data are from a study of immune cell composition in non-small cell lung cancer. This table comes from immunoSEQ multiplex PCR, and its TCRdb copy is limited to in-frame clones, with some not included. The data hold under 2,500 clones, with 81% observed a single time. Germline values: CDR1 SGHNT, CDR2 YYREEE (reference sequence). CDR3 length: 14 residues. Trimming cost V 0 bases and J 6 bases; bases outside gene matches: 3. Material: lung tumor tissue. The sequence was obtained from a human donor with non-small cell lung cancer. The chain has TRBV5-4 and TRBJ2-1; TRBD2 agrees at 7 bases. Written as DNA, the CDR3 is TGTGCCAGCAGCTTGGCGGGAGGAGGCAATGAGCAGTTCTTC. Translated, it gives CASSLAGGGNEQFF.